This T cell receptor (beta chain) was identified in a study of CD4+ T cells in melanoma. The study, taken as a whole, reports: In melanoma, neoantigen-specific CD4+ T cells reportedly differed in differentiation state. CD8+ T cell, macrophage and B cell function reportedly correlated with neoantigen-specific CD4+ T cells.

This CDR3 comprises 13 residues. V dropped 0 bases and J dropped 5 bases, with 8 bases sitting between them. Germline loops: CDR1 SGDLS, CDR2 YYNGEE. Remarks on this clone: The target antigen is unknown.

This table comes from immunoSEQ multiplex PCR, and its TCRdb copy is limited to in-frame clones, with some not included. This sample has 50,000 or so clones, with roughly 89% found just once. The V and J genes are TRBV9 and TRBJ2-5; D is uncertain. The TCR comes from a human donor with melanoma. The source material was peripheral blood. CDR3 nucleotide sequence: TGTGCCAGCAGCGTAGACAGTTGGGAGACCCAGTACTTC. It codes for CASSVDSWETQYF.